This T cell receptor (beta chain) was retrieved from a study of T cells after yellow fever vaccination. Findings and limits, study-wide: CD4 and CD8 compartments shared a small share of clonotypes. At around 95% for CD4 and roughly 87% for CD8, most primary-vaccination clones showed up again after the booster.

To note about this clonotype: Antigen specificity is unknown.

V dropped 7 bases and J dropped 1 base, with 18 bases sitting between them. The CDR3 runs to 15 residues. Germline V gene data show CDR1 as DFQATT and CDR2 as SNEGSKA (reference sequence). Each CDR3 protein gets one entry after TCRdb re-called the 5' RACE reads with MiXCR. The top ten hold more than 15% of the sample, which has some 350,000 distinct CDR3 sequences, 7.5% to 9% seen once. The chain couples TRBV20-1 to TRBJ2-3; D call uncertain. Sequences were derived from PBMCs, sampled on the day of the first yellow fever vaccination. The sequence came from a man between 18 and 29 years old who received the YFV17D yellow fever vaccine. Here the CDR3 reads CSVSPPGIGTDTQYF. In DNA form, the CDR3 reads TGCAGTGTCAGTCCCCCGGGCATAGGCACAGATACGCAGTATTTT.